A selection of T cell receptor beta chains follows, all from one sample in a study of blood T cells in healthy people across ages. MiXCR, run by TCRdb on the 5' RACE reads, gives a single entry per CDR3 protein. The sample lists 1.5 million to 2 million distinct CDR3 sequences; roughly 32% were seen once. The sample was blood. The receptors come from a woman between 25 and 40 years old in good health. Both conserved end residues are part of each CDR3. D genes are given only for firm matches. The size entry is marked missing in some rows and otherwise reads once, few, many or a size class.

clone_size	j_call	v_call	d_call	cdr3_nt	cdr3_aa
-	TRBJ2-7	TRBV7-8	-	TGTGCCAGCAGCTCCCAACCCGACGGACCCTACGAGCAGTACTTC	CASSSQPDGPYEQYF
few	TRBJ1-2	TRBV12-3/TRBV12-4	-	TGTGCCAGCAGTTTTGTAGCCGGGGGGGGCTACACCTTC	CASSFVAGGGYTF
-	TRBJ1-5	TRBV12-3/TRBV12-4	-	TGTGCCAGCACAAGGGCAGGAAGCAATCAGCCCCAGCATTTT	CASTRAGSNQPQHF
few	TRBJ2-4	TRBV10-1	-	TGCGCCAGCAGTGAGGCGGGACAGTCTAAAAACATTCAGTACTTC	CASSEAGQSKNIQYF
-	TRBJ1-2	TRBV7-9	-	TGTGCCGGCAGCTTAGCGGGGATGTGGAGCTATGGCTACACCTTC	CAGSLAGMWSYGYTF
-	TRBJ2-3	TRBV9	-	TGTGCCAGCAGCGTAGAAGGGCGTGGACCTAGCACAGATACGCAGTATTTT	CASSVEGRGPSTDTQYF
-	TRBJ1-4	TRBV27	-	TGTGCCAGCAGTTTGCGGGGGCCGGTCGAAAAACTGTTTTTT	CASSLRGPVEKLFF
-	TRBJ1-2	TRBV27	-	TGTGCCAGCAGTCCCACTGCTGGAGTTGGCTACACCTTC	CASSPTAGVGYTF
-	TRBJ2-1	TRBV27	TRBD2	TGTGCCAGCAGCCCCCTACTAGCGGGATACTACAATGAGCAGTTCTTC	CASSPLLAGYYNEQFF
-	TRBJ2-5	TRBV6-2/TRBV6-3	-	TGTGCCAGCAGGGGACGTCCCCCGACGCGAGAGACCCAGTACTTC	CASRGRPPTRETQYF
few	TRBJ2-1	TRBV6-5	-	TGTGCCAGCAGTTGGACTCTAAACTCCTACAATGAGCAGTTCTTC	CASSWTLNSYNEQFF
few	TRBJ2-5	TRBV27	TRBD1	TGTGCCAGCAGTACACAGGGGGGCGTTGCAGAGACCCAGTACTTC	CASSTQGGVAETQYF
-	TRBJ1-5	TRBV5-6	-	TGTGCCAGCAGCTTGGCAGGAGTAGGCAATCAGCCCCAGCATTTT	CASSLAGVGNQPQHF
once	TRBJ2-1	TRBV7-9	TRBD1	TGTGCCAGCAGCCGAAAGTTCACCCCAGGGACAGGGCATAATGAGCAGTTCTTC	CASSRKFTPGTGHNEQFF
few	TRBJ1-1	TRBV5-1	-	TGCGCCAGCAGCTTGGCCGGCTACAGGTTGACTGAAGCTTTCTTT	CASSLAGYRLTEAFF
-	TRBJ2-7	TRBV20-1	-	TGCAGTGCTCGCCTAGCGAGGTCCTACAATGAGCAGTACTTC	CSARLARSYNEQYF
once	TRBJ1-5	TRBV24-1	-	TGTGCCACCAGTCAGGGAGATTATCAGCCCCAGCATTTT	CATSQGDYQPQHF
-	TRBJ2-3	TRBV7-2	TRBD2	TGTGCCAGCGGCCCCTTAGCGGGAAGGTACACAGATACGCAGTATTTT	CASGPLAGRYTDTQYF
-	TRBJ2-4	TRBV7-9	TRBD2	TGTGCCGTATCCTACCGTCCCGGGGCTAGCGGCACGAAAAACATTCAGTACTTC	CAVSYRPGASGTKNIQYF
many	TRBJ2-1	TRBV27	TRBD2	TGTGCCAGCAGCCCTGGGACTAGCGGATCATACAATGAGCAGTTCTTC	CASSPGTSGSYNEQFF
-	TRBJ2-1	TRBV20-1	TRBD2	TGCAGTGCTAGAATAGCGGGAACTTACAATGAGCAGTTCTTC	CSARIAGTYNEQFF
-	TRBJ2-3	TRBV13	TRBD2	TGTGCCACCACCCGTTTCGCTAGCGGGGATACGCAGTATTTT	CATTRFASGDTQYF
-	TRBJ1-3	TRBV4-1	-	TGCGCCAGCAGCCAAGAACCCGGTCATGGAAACACCACATATTTT	CASSQEPGHGNTTYF
-	TRBJ1-1	TRBV20-1	TRBD1	TGCAGTGCTAGAAAAACAGGGGGCCGAGGCACTGAAGCTTTCTTT	CSARKTGGRGTEAFF
few	TRBJ2-5	TRBV3-1	TRBD2	TGTGCCAGCAGCCTGTCTAGCGGGGGGTTTCAAGAGACCCAGTACTTC	CASSLSSGGFQETQYF
-	TRBJ2-5	TRBV5-1	-	TGCGCCAGCAGCTGGACGGATTCCCAAGAGACCCAGTACTTC	CASSWTDSQETQYF
-	TRBJ2-1	TRBV13	-	TGTGCCAGCAGCTTAAGGCAGTCCTACAATGAGCAGTTCTTC	CASSLRQSYNEQFF
-	TRBJ1-2	TRBV27	TRBD1	TGTGCCAGCAGGTGGACGATTGGGACAGACTATGGCTACACCTTC	CASRWTIGTDYGYTF
-	TRBJ1-5	TRBV10-3	-	TGTGCCATCAGTGCGTTCGGGGATCAGCCCCAGCATTTT	CAISAFGDQPQHF
-	TRBJ1-1	TRBV6-1	TRBD1	TGTGCCAGCAGAACCGGGACAGGTGTAGGGAACACTGAAGCTTTCTTT	CASRTGTGVGNTEAFF
-	TRBJ2-5	TRBV2	-	TGTGCCAGCAGTGAGTTCGGCTACCCACCCCCAGAGACCCAGTACTTC	CASSEFGYPPPETQYF
-	TRBJ1-1	TRBV28	TRBD1	TGTGCCAGCAGTTTACTTTGGGACAGGGGGCTACTTAGGAACACTGAAGCTTTCTTT	CASSLLWDRGLLRNTEAFF
-	TRBJ2-1	TRBV20-1	-	TGCAGTGCTAGAGAGGGACCTGAGTGCTTGGGACCCTACAATGAGCAGTTCTTC	CSAREGPECLGPYNEQFF
few	TRBJ2-3	TRBV9	-	TGTGCCAGCAGCGCATTAGGCGGGGGCACAGATACGCAGTATTTT	CASSALGGGTDTQYF
few	TRBJ1-5	TRBV6-5	-	TGTGCCAGCAGTTGGCTGGGAGTGAATCAGCCCCAGCATTTT	CASSWLGVNQPQHF
-	TRBJ1-5	TRBV20-1	-	TGCAGTGCTAGAGAGAGCCGGCAGGTAAATCAGCCCCAGCATTTT	CSARESRQVNQPQHF
-	TRBJ2-2	TRBV5-1	-	TGCGCCAGCAGCTTGGGGGGTGTCACCGGGGAGCGGTTTTTT	CASSLGGVTGERFF
few	TRBJ2-1	TRBV15	TRBD2	TGTGCCACCAGCCCAACACCGGGACTAGCGGAGTGGAGCTCCTACAATGAGCAGTTCTTC	CATSPTPGLAEWSSYNEQFF
-	TRBJ2-7	TRBV18	-	TGTGCCAGCTCAATCGGGACCTTCAGCTCCTACGAGCAGTACTTC	CASSIGTFSSYEQYF
few	TRBJ1-6	TRBV7-2	-	TGTGCCAGCAGCCTTATCAGGAATTCACCCCTCCACTTT	CASSLIRNSPLHF
-	TRBJ2-3	TRBV20-1	-	TGCAGTGCTAGTGCGGACAGCTCGCAGTATTTT	CSASADSSQYF